This TCR beta chain was captured by sequencing in a study of blood T cell repertoires in COVID-19. Germline values: CDR1 SEHNR, CDR2 FQNEAQ (reference sequence). V dropped 3 bases and J dropped 7; count of bases not matched to a gene: 4. The CDR3 runs 15 residues. This clone was observed a handful of times. Profiling relied on immunoSEQ multiplex PCR, and the TCRdb table lists in-frame clones only, not all of them. The sample gives over 150,000 clones, almost 80% of which show up once; around 24% is in the top ten. This TCR was recovered from a woman aged 70-85 years with acute or convalescent COVID-19. The J gene is TRBJ2-1, the V gene TRBV7-9; 12 nucleotides match TRBD2. Material for sequencing was peripheral blood. The CDR3 spells CASSFHTSGRNEQFF. The DNA of the CDR3 is TGTGCCAGCAGCTTCCATACTAGCGGGAGGAATGAGCAGTTCTTC.